This TCR beta chain came from a study of metastatic and nonmetastatic thyroid tumors. The CDR3 loop spans 12 amino acids. V was cut by 0 bases and J by 10 bases, with 8 bases left in between. CDR1 is SGDLS and CDR2 is YYNGEE in the germline V gene. TCRdb ran MiXCR on the PCR reads. This sample has about 12,000 clones, with around 35% found just once. There were no patients who had received any treatment before thyroid surgery. This chain uses TRBV9 with TRBJ2-1, with D unclear. Sequencing used tumor tissue. The receptor was isolated from a male donor with papillary thyroid cancer or a benign thyroid nodule (not recorded which). Some clones in this sample may be carry-over from other donors' samples. CDR3 residues: CASSVEAGEQFF. CDR3 nucleotide sequence: TGTGCCAGCAGCGTAGAGGCAGGAGAGCAGTTCTTC.